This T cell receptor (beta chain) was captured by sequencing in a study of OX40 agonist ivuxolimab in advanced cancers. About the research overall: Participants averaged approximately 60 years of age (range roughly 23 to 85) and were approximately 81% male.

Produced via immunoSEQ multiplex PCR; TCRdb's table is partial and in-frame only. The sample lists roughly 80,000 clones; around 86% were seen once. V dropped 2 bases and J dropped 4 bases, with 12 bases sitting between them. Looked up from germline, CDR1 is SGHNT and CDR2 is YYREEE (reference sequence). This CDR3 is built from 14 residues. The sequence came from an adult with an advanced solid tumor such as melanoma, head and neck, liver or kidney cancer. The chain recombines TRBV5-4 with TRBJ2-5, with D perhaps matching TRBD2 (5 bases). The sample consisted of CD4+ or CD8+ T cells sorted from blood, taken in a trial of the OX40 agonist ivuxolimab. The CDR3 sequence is CASSFGGRSETQYF. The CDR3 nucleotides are TGTGCCAGCAGCTTCGGAGGCCGCTCAGAGACCCAGTACTTC.